One T cell receptor beta chain is described in this entry. The CDR3 covers 14 residues. Germline CDR1 DFQATT, CDR2 SNEGSKA (reference sequence). Deletions cut 6 bases from V and 4 bases from J, with 17 bases between. All of the donors were given nivolumab, ipilimumab, aspirin, low-dose cyclophosphamide and low-dose radiotherapy as part of RACIN, a single-arm trial. Each eligible patient had an advanced solid tumor, and these tumors lacked tumor-infiltrating lymphocytes. The data were obtained in a study of low-dose radiotherapy and immunotherapy resistance in tumors. Both TCRalpha and TCRbeta chains were reverse transcribed with V-gene-specific primers. A 20-cycle PCR with a constant-region primer and V-primer adapter amplified TCRs. After the mRNA was isolated, it was amplified using in vitro transcription. TCRdb re-derived calls from the reads in MiXCR, one entry per CDR3 protein. The table has some 16,000 distinct CDR3 sequences, about two thirds seen once.

The clonotype was recovered from a human donor with advanced metastatic prostate, ovarian, gallbladder or colorectal cancer (not recorded which). This table probably holds off-target reads from a library built for another chain. The rearrangement links TRBV20-1 to TRBJ2-3; D remains unclear. The CDR3 is CSAIRGVSSDTQYF. Written as DNA, the CDR3 is TGCAGTGCCATTCGTGGGGTTAGCTCAGATACGCAGTATTTT.